The sequence of this T cell receptor beta chain was determined in a study of identical twins. V lost 7 bases, J lost 0 bases, and 18 bases lay in between. Germline CDR1 and CDR2: MDHEN and SYDVKM. The CDR3 runs to 16 residues. TCRdb redid the calling of the 5' RACE reads with MiXCR, one entry per CDR3 protein. The sample lists about 1.7 million distinct CDR3 sequences, less than 35% occurring once. The chain has TRBV28 and TRBJ2-5, with D tentatively TRBD1 (6 bases). Sequenced: cord blood. This sequence originates from a newborn girl in good health. Here the CDR3 DNA reads TGTGCCAGCAACTCCCCAGGGGTTGAGGACCAAGAGACCCAGTACTTC. Residues: CASNSPGVEDQETQYF.